These 15 T cell receptor beta chains came from one sample sequenced in a study of metastatic and nonmetastatic thyroid tumors. Among the patients, none had received any treatment before thyroid surgery. TCRdb re-analyzed the PCR reads using MiXCR. The data show fewer than 6,000 clones, around 30% seen once. Sample: adjacent normal tissue. All receptors derive from a female donor with papillary thyroid cancer or a benign thyroid nodule (not recorded which). Some clones in this sample may be carry-over from other donors' samples.

A note on this clone: Its ends do not fully match the called genes, so a read error is possible. This chain links TRBV20-1 with TRBJ2-2, with 7 bases aligning to TRBD2. The CDR3 runs 18 residues. Germline CDR1 DFQATT, CDR2 SNEGSKA (reference sequence). The CDR3 DNA is TGCAGTGCTAGAGCATCAGCCAGCGGGATATCGGACACCGGGGAGCTGTTCTTT. This codes for CSARASASGISDTGELFF.

This chain joins TRBV30 and TRBJ1-1; 9 nucleotides match TRBD1. Germline V CDR1 and CDR2: GTSNPN, SVGIG (reference sequence). The CDR3 spans 12 residues. J was trimmed by 11 bases and V by 2 bases; bases with no gene match: 6. This CDR3 is CAWSHRGRRAFF. Here the CDR3 DNA reads TGTGCCTGGAGTCACAGGGGGCGACGTGCTTTCTTT.

This clone was counted a few times. The CDR3 coding sequence is TGTGCCAGCAGAGACGCGGGGGCACCCCTCCACTTT. It yields the protein CASRDAGAPLHF. The genes are TRBV2 and TRBJ1-6; TRBD1 might be the D (5 bases). Trimming took off 6 bases at V and 11 bases at J, with 11 bases between the two ends. From germline, CDR1 is SNHLY and CDR2 FYNNEI. This CDR3 spans 12 amino acids.

This clone has only a few counts. The J gene is TRBJ1-5, the V gene TRBV28, with TRBD1 as a possible D gene (5 bases). CDR1 and CDR2 from the germline V gene are MDHEN and SYDVKM. CDR3 length equals 14 residues. Trimming pared 6 bases from V and 11 bases from J, leaving 20 bases between. DNA of the CDR3: TGTGCCAGCAGCTTACAAATCTTAGGGGCAGCCCAGCATTTT. Translating it yields CASSLQILGAAQHF. Full variable domain (outside the CDR3, taken from reference TRBV28 and TRBJ1-5): DVKVTQSSRYLVKRTGEKVFLECVQDMDHENMFWYRQDPGLGLRLIYFSYDVKMKEKGDIPEGYSVSREKKERFSLILESASTNQTSMYLCASSLQILGAAQHFGDGTRLSIL.

Details on this clone: Other DNA sequences in the same sample also yield this CDR3. V usage is TRBV28 and J usage is TRBJ2-7, with 12 bases fitting TRBD2. The CDR3 length is 18 residues. J lost 4 bases, V lost 4 bases, and 14 bases had no gene match. CDR1 is MDHEN and CDR2 is SYDVKM in the germline V gene. The CDR3 reads CASSYHRSSGRVGYEQYF. As DNA, the CDR3 is TGTGCCAGCAGTTACCATCGGTCTAGCGGGAGGGTAGGTTACGAGCAGTACTTC.

The chain joins TRBV12-3 or TRBV12-4 to TRBJ1-1, with 9 positions matching TRBD1. The ends lost 4 bases at V and 4 bases at J; junction bases unmatched: 7. The CDR3 is 15 residues long. The CDR3 loop is CASSSTVTGGTEAFF. DNA of the CDR3: TGTGCCAGCAGTTCCACCGTGACAGGGGGCACTGAAGCTTTCTTT.

The count of this clone is one. J is TRBJ1-1 and V is TRBV20-1; possibly TRBD1 for D (6 bases). Trimming pared 6 bases from V and 3 bases from J, leaving 11 bases between. CDR1 and CDR2 from the germline V gene are DFQATT and SNEGSKA (reference sequence). CDR3 length: 12 amino acids. The CDR3 nucleotides are TGCAGTGCCCAGGGGCTGGACACTGAAGCTTTCTTT. Its translation is CSAQGLDTEAFF.

This clone was seen a few times. The rearrangement links TRBV19 to TRBJ2-6; D gene unclear. Germline loops: CDR1 LNHDA, CDR2 SQIVND (reference sequence). Trimming left V 0 bases short and J 0 bases short, with 3 bases between. The CDR3 is 15 amino acids. CDR3 residues: CASSIDSSGANVLTF. CDR3 DNA: TGTGCCAGTAGTATAGACAGCTCTGGGGCCAACGTCCTGACTTTC.

The table lists this clone with a few counts. V gene TRBV2 combines with J gene TRBJ1-2, with a weak D call TRBD1 (6 bases). This CDR3 spans 13 amino acids. V was shortened by 6 bases and J by 7 bases, with 15 bases between the two germline ends. CDR1 and CDR2 from the germline V gene are SNHLY and FYNNEI. The DNA of the CDR3 is TGTGCCAGCAGGTTGGGGGCGCTCTTTGGCTACACCTTC. Translated: CASRLGALFGYTF.

There are a few counts of this clone. The chain couples TRBV28 to TRBJ1-2, with no clear D. V dropped 3 bases and J dropped 1 base, with 3 bases sitting between them. From germline, CDR1 is MDHEN and CDR2 SYDVKM. CDR3 length: 12 residues. The CDR3 spells CASSFGNYGYTF. CDR3 sequence (DNA): TGTGCCAGCAGTTTTGGTAACTATGGCTACACCTTC.

V and J are TRBV19 and TRBJ2-3; TRBD2 matches 11 bases. Germline CDR1 reads LNHDA; CDR2 reads SQIVND (reference sequence). J gave up 5 bases and V 4 bases, and 2 bases lay outside the gene matches. The CDR3 sequence is 14 residues long. CDR3 nucleotide sequence: TGTGCCAGTAGTACCACTAGCGGGAGAGATACGCAGTATTTT. Translating it yields CASSTTSGRDTQYF.

This chain uses TRBV9 with TRBJ2-7; 10 bases are a match to TRBD2. In germline, CDR1 is SGDLS, CDR2 YYNGEE. The CDR3 runs to 14 residues. The trim removed 3 bases at V and 2 bases at J, leaving 2 bases unmatched. CDR3 coding DNA: TGTGCCAGCAGCGGAGCGGGAGGGCCCTACGAGCAGTACTTC. Its translation: CASSGAGGPYEQYF.

V and J are TRBV2 and TRBJ2-3; 8 nucleotides agree with TRBD2. The trim removed 7 bases at V and 2 bases at J, leaving 8 bases unmatched. CDR1 is SNHLY and CDR2 is FYNNEI in the germline V gene. The CDR3 length is 15 residues. CDR3 sequence (DNA): TGTGCCAGCAAGAGGAGCGGGAGCTACACAGATACGCAGTATTTT. Amino acid sequence: CASKRSGSYTDTQYF.

As concerns this clone: At one boundary the junction diverges from the germline segment, which might be a read error. The chain joins TRBV20-1 to TRBJ1-1, with D possibly matching TRBD1 (5 bases). The CDR3 sequence is 13 residues long. Germline CDR1 reads DFQATT; CDR2 reads SNEGSKA (reference sequence). CDR3 sequence reads: CSSSYRGDTEAFF. DNA of the CDR3: TGCAGTTCTAGTTATCGAGGGGACACTGAAGCTTTCTTT.

Only a few counts were recorded for this clone. This chain uses TRBV6-5 with TRBJ1-5; no firm D call. V was pared by 6 bases and J by 4 bases, with 7 bases between. Germline V lookup: CDR1 MNHEY, CDR2 SVGAGI. This CDR3 contains 12 residues. CDR3 in amino acids: CASSNRNQPQHF. Here the CDR3 DNA reads TGTGCCAGCAGCAACCGTAATCAGCCCCAGCATTTT.